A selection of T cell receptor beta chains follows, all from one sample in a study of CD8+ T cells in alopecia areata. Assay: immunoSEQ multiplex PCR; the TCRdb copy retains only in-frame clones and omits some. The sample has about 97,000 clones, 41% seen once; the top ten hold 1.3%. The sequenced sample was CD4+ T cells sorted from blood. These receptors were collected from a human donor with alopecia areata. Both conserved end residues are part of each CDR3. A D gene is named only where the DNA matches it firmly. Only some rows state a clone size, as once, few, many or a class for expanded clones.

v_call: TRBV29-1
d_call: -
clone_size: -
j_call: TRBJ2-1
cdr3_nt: TGCAGCGTTGAAGGGCAGGGCGATGAGCAGTTCTTC
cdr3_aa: CSVEGQGDEQFF

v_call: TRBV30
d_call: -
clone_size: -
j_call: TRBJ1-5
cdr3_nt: TGTGCCTGGAGTGCGGGGTCCAATCAGCCCCAGCATTTT
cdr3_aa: CAWSAGSNQPQHF

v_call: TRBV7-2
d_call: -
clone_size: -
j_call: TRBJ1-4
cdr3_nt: TGTGCCAGCAGCTTAGCGGCAGGGGATAATGAAAAACTGTTTTTT
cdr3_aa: CASSLAAGDNEKLFF

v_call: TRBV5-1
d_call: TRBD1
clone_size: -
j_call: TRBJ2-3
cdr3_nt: TGCGCCGTAAGGGACAGGGGGCGTGATACGCAGTATTTT
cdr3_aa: CAVRDRGRDTQYF

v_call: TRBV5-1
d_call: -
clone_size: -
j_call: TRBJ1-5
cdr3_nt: TGCGCCAGCAGCTTGGGTACAGGGCTATATCAGCCCCAGCATTTT
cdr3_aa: CASSLGTGLYQPQHF

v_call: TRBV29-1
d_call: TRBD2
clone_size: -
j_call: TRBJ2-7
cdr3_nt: TGCAGCGTCCGGACTAGCGGCTCCTACGAGCAGTACTTC
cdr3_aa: CSVRTSGSYEQYF

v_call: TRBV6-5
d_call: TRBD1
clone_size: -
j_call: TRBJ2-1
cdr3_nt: TGTGCCAGCACCTTAGCCTGGACAGGGTACAATGAGCAGTTCTTC
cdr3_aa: CASTLAWTGYNEQFF

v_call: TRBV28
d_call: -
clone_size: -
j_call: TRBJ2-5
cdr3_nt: TGTGCCAGCAGAGGTCAGGGGTTTGAGACCCAGTACTTC
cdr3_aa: CASRGQGFETQYF

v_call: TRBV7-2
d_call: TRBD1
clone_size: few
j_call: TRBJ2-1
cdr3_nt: TGTGCCAGCAGCTCAAACACAGGGGGCTTTGAGCAGTTCTTC
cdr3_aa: CASSSNTGGFEQFF

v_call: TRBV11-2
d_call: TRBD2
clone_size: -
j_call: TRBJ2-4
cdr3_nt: TGTGCCAGCAGCTGGCGGGGGGGCGGAACCAAAAACATTCAGTACTTC
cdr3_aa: CASSWRGGGTKNIQYF

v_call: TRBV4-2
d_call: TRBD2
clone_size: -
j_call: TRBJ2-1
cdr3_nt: TGTGCCAGCAGCCAAGAACCAGCGGGGCGTATCAATGAGCAGTTCTTC
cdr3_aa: CASSQEPAGRINEQFF

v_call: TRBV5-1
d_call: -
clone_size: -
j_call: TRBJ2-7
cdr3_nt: TGCGCCAGCAGTCGGGGGCTGGGTGAAAGCGAGCAGTACTTC
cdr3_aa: CASSRGLGESEQYF

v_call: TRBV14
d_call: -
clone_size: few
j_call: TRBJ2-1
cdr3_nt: TGTGCCAGCAGCCTCGGGGTTGAGCAGTTCTTC
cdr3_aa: CASSLGVEQFF

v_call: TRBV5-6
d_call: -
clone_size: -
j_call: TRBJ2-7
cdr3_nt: TGTGCCAGCAGCTTGGACAGGGTCTCCTACGAGCAGTACTTC
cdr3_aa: CASSLDRVSYEQYF

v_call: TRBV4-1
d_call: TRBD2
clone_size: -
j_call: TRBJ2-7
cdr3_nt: TGCGCCAGCAGCAAAACCGGGACTAGCGGGAGAACCCCCTACGAGCAGTACTTC
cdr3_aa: CASSKTGTSGRTPYEQYF

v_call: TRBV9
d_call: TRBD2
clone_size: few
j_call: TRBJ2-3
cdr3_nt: TGTGCCAGCAGCGTAGCGGGAGGGCCACCAGATACGCAGTATTTT
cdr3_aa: CASSVAGGPPDTQYF

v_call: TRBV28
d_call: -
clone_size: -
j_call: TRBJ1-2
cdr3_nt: TGTGCCAGCACCTTAAGGCGTAGCCAGGGCTACACCTTC
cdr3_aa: CASTLRRSQGYTF

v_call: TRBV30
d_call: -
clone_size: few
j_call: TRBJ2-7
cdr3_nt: TGTGCCTGGAGTGTACTGTCGACAGGCCACTACGAGCAGTACTTC
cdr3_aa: CAWSVLSTGHYEQYF

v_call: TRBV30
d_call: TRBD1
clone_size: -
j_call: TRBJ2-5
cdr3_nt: TGTGCCTCCACAGGGGCCGCACGGGAGACCCAGTACTTC
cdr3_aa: CASTGAARETQYF

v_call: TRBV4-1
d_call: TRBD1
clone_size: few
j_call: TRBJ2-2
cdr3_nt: TGCGCCAGCAGCCAGCACAGGGGGACCGGGGAGCTGTTTTTT
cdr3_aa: CASSQHRGTGELFF

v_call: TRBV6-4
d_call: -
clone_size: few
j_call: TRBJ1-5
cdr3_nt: TGTGCCAGCAGTTTGCCAGAAAACAATCAGCCCCAGCATTTT
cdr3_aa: CASSLPENNQPQHF

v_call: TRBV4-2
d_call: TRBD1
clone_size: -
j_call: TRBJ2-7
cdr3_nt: TGTGCCAGCAGCCAAGATGACAGGGGGGGTCGCGAGCAGTACTTC
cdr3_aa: CASSQDDRGGREQYF

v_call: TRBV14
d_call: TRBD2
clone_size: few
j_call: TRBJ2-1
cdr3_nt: TGTGCCAGCAGCCAAGATTTCGCGGGAGTGACGAATGAGCAGTTCTTC
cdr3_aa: CASSQDFAGVTNEQFF

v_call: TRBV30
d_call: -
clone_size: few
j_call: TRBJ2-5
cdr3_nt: TGTGCCTGGGCTACCCCCGGGACCCACCAGAAGACCCAGTACTTC
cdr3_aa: CAWATPGTHQKTQYF

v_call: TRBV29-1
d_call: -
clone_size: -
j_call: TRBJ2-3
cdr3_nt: TGCAGCGTGGGGAGTACCCTCACAGATACGCAGTATTTT
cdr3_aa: CSVGSTLTDTQYF

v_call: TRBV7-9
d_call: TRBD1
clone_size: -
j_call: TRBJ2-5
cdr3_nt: TGTGCCAGCAGCTCGATCCGGGACAGGGTAATGGGAGAGACCCAGTACTTC
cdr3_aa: CASSSIRDRVMGETQYF

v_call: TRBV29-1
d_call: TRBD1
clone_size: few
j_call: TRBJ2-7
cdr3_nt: TGCAGCGTAAGCAGGGGGAGCTCCTACGAGCAGTACTTC
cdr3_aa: CSVSRGSSYEQYF

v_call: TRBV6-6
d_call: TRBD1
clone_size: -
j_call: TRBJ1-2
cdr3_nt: TGTGCCAGCAGAGGACAGGGAAGGGGCTTCGGCTACACCTTC
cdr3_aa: CASRGQGRGFGYTF

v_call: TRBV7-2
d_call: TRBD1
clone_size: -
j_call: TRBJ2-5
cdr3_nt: TGTGCCAGCAGCCCCGACAGGGGGGGGACCCAGTACTTC
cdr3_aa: CASSPDRGGTQYF

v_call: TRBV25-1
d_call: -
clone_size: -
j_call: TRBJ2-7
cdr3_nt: TGTGCCAGCAGTGAATACAGCCCCGCCTACGAGCAGTACTTC
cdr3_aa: CASSEYSPAYEQYF

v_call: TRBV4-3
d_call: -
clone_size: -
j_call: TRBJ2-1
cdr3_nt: TGCGCCAGCAGCCGCGAGGTGATAGCGTACGGTGAGCAGTTCTTC
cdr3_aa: CASSREVIAYGEQFF

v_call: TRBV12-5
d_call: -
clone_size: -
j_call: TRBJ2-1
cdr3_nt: TGTGCTAGTGGTTTAGGAGACAGAAACAATGAGCAGTTCTTC
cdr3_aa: CASGLGDRNNEQFF

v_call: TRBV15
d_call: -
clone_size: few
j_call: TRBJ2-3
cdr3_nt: TGTGCCACCAGCAGAGATCCTAGGGCGACAGATACGCAGTATTTT
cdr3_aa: CATSRDPRATDTQYF

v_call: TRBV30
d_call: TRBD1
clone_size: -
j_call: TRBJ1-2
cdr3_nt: TGTGCCTGGGGGACAGGGGGCGTAATGGTCACCTTC
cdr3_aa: CAWGTGGVMVTF

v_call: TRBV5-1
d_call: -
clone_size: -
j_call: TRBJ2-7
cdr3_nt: TGCGCCAGCAGCGTCGGTACCTACGAGCAGTACTTC
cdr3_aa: CASSVGTYEQYF

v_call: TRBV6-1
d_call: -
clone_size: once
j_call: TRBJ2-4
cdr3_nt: TGTGCCAGCAGTGAAGCTGGGCAGGGCAAAAACATTCAGTACTTC
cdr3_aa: CASSEAGQGKNIQYF

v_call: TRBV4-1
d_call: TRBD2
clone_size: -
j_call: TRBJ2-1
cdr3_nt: TGCGCCAGCAGCCCCCTGGGGCGGGAGTCCTACAATGAGCAGTTCTTC
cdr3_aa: CASSPLGRESYNEQFF

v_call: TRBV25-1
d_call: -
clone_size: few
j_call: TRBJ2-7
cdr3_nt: TGTGCCAGCAGTGTGGGGATCGGGTACGAGCAGTACTTC
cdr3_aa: CASSVGIGYEQYF

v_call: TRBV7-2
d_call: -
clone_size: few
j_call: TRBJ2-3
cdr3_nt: TGTGCCAGCAGCTCTCCAGGGTTCCCTCAGTATTTT
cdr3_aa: CASSSPGFPQYF

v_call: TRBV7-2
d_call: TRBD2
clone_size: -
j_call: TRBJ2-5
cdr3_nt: TGTGCCAGCAGCTCCACTACGGGGGGGGAGACCCAGTACTTC
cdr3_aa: CASSSTTGGETQYF

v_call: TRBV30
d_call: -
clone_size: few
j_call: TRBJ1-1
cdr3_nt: TGTGCCTGGAAAGGATTTACTGAAGCTTTCTTT
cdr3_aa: CAWKGFTEAFF

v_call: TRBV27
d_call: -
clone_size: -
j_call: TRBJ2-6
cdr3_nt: TGTGCCAGCAGACCCAGGGTGGCTGGGGCCAACGTCCTGACTTTC
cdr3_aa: CASRPRVAGANVLTF